This passage covers 27 T cell receptor beta chains from one sample sequenced in a study of cytomegalovirus exposure and HLA in healthy donors. The primer mix had 60 Vbeta and 13 Jbeta primers. Libraries were prepared by immunoSEQ multiplex PCR; TCRdb keeps only in-frame clonotypes and omits some of them. This sample yields roughly 100,000 clones, of which approximately 80% are seen a single time; around 5% belongs to the top ten. The specimen was PBMCs. The receptors derive from a middle-aged woman in good health and CMV-seronegative.

The rearrangement joins TRBV7-9 to TRBJ1-1, with D uncertain. Trimming removed 1 base at V and 4 bases at J, with 10 bases between. Per germline, CDR1 SEHNR and CDR2 FQNEAQ (reference sequence). The CDR3 runs to 14 residues. Written as DNA, the CDR3 is TGTGCCAGCAGCTTAGATAGCGGGGTCACTGAAGCTTTCTTT. Translated, it gives CASSLDSGVTEAFF.

The chain combines TRBV11-2 with TRBJ1-1; tentatively, D is TRBD1 (5 bases). Per germline, CDR1 SGHAT and CDR2 FQNNGV. V was shortened by 1 base and J by 7 bases, with 7 bases between the two germline ends. CDR3 size: 12 residues. The CDR3 loop reads CASSLGQGEAFF. The DNA of the CDR3 is TGTGCCAGCAGCTTAGGGCAGGGTGAAGCTTTCTTT. Full variable domain (remainder filled in from reference TRBV11-2 and TRBJ1-1): EAGVAQSPRYKIIEKRQSVAFWCNPISGHATLYWYQQILGQGPKLLIQFQNNGVVDDSQLPKDRFSAERLKGVDSTLKIQPAKLEDSAVYLCASSLGQGEAFFGQGTRLTVV.

The V and J genes are TRBV7-8 and TRBJ1-5; 7 positions agree with TRBD1. J was trimmed by 6 bases and V by 5 bases; bases with no gene match: 10. The CDR3 has 15 residues. The germline V gene has CDR1 SGHVS and CDR2 FQNEAQ. CDR3 DNA sequence: TGTGCCAGCAGCCAAGGGCAGGGGGTTGCTCAGCCCCAGCATTTT. Its protein product is CASSQGQGVAQPQHF.

The rearrangement joins TRBV5-6 to TRBJ1-2; D unresolved. Germline values: CDR1 SGHDT, CDR2 YYEEEE. The CDR3 has 12 residues. V lost 1 base and J 5 bases, leaving 6 bases between the germline ends. The chain's CDR3 is CASSLPGYGYTF. DNA of the CDR3: TGTGCCAGCAGCTTGCCCGGGTATGGCTACACCTTC.

This clone was observed once. The junction departs from the called germline gene at one end, perhaps through a read error. The chain has TRBV5-5 and TRBJ2-7; D ambiguous. CDR1 and CDR2 (germline): SGHKS, YYEKEE (reference sequence). The CDR3 spans 15 residues. The CDR3 loop reads CASSLGPGDTYEQYF. The CDR3 DNA reads as TGTGCCAGCAGTTTGGGTCCAGGCGATACCTACGAGCAGTACTTC.

The chain recombines TRBV4-1 with TRBJ2-2; D is perhaps TRBD1 (6 bases). Between the trimmed V and J ends, which lost 7 bases and 4 bases, there was a span of 22 bases. In germline, CDR1 is MGHRA, CDR2 YSYEKL. The CDR3 totals 17 residues. In DNA, the CDR3 is TGCGCCAGCAACCCGGACCCAGGGGTGTTGAGCACCGGGGAGCTGTTTTTT. Protein sequence: CASNPDPGVLSTGELFF.

This chain joins TRBV2 and TRBJ2-5; TRBD2 matches at 10 bases. Per germline, CDR1 SNHLY and CDR2 FYNNEI. This CDR3 has 14 amino acids. J lost 5 bases, V lost 6 bases, and 6 bases had no gene match. This CDR3 is CASRAGGLRETQYF. DNA for the CDR3: TGTGCCAGCAGAGCGGGGGGGCTAAGGGAGACCCAGTACTTC.

The V and J genes are TRBV4-3 and TRBJ1-2; D is perhaps TRBD1 (6 bases). This CDR3 has 17 amino acids. Germline-derived CDR1 and CDR2 are LGHNA and YSLEER. Deletions cut 2 bases from V and 3 bases from J, with 19 bases between. The DNA of the CDR3 is TGCGCCAGCAGCCAACAGTTAATAACCTCAGGGGACTATGGCTACACCTTC. This translates into CASSQQLITSGDYGYTF.

The chain has TRBV5-6 and TRBJ2-7, with 9 bases identical to TRBD2. The CDR3 extends over 18 amino acids. CDR1 SGHDT and CDR2 YYEEEE come from the germline V gene. J was trimmed by 1 base and V by 0 bases; bases with no gene match: 11. Here the CDR3 DNA reads TGTGCCAGCAGCTTGGAAGGAGGACTAGCGTATTCTTCCTACGAGCAGTACTTC. This sequence encodes CASSLEGGLAYSSYEQYF. The full variable domain, in which reference TRBV5-6 and TRBJ2-7 provide the parts outside the CDR3, is DAGVTQSPTHLIKTRGQQVTLRCSPKSGHDTVSWYQQALGQGPQFIFQYYEEEERQRGNFPDRFSGHQFPNYSSELNVNALLLGDSALYLCASSLEGGLAYSSYEQYFGPGTRLTVT.

The sample holds one count of this clone. The chain has TRBV19 and TRBJ1-5; the match to TRBD1 covers 7 bases. Per the germline V gene, CDR1 is LNHDA and CDR2 is SQIVND (reference sequence). This CDR3 spans 13 amino acids. V trimming: 5 bases; J trimming: 7 bases; junction bases outside the gene matches: 5. CDR3 protein: CASSHRGGQPQHF. The CDR3 nucleotides are TGTGCCAGTAGTCACAGGGGAGGACAGCCCCAGCATTTT.

The rearrangement joins TRBV19 to TRBJ2-3; 9 bases match TRBD2. The ends lost 6 bases at V and 4 bases at J; junction bases unmatched: 8. Germline CDR1 is LNHDA and CDR2 is SQIVND (reference sequence). This CDR3 has 15 amino acids. CDR3 protein: CASRPGLAVADTQYF. CDR3 DNA: TGTGCCAGTAGACCGGGACTAGCTGTGGCAGATACGCAGTATTTT.

The chain links TRBV4-2 to TRBJ2-2; 9 bases are shared with TRBD2. The CDR3 runs 18 residues. Germline values: CDR1 LGHNA, CDR2 YNFKEQ. The J segment lost 4 bases and the V segment lost 1 base, leaving 10 bases of the junction unmatched. CDR3 sequence reads: CASSQALAGGRGTGELFF. CDR3 sequence (DNA): TGTGCCAGCAGCCAAGCCCTGGCGGGGGGGCGAGGCACCGGGGAGCTGTTTTTT.

The CDR3 nucleotides are TGTGCCAGCAGTTACGTGGGGGGATATGGCTACACCTTC. Protein sequence: CASSYVGGYGYTF. The chain recombines TRBV6-5 with TRBJ1-2; D possibly corresponds to TRBD1 (5 bases). In germline, CDR1 is MNHEY, CDR2 SVGAGI. Trimming removed 2 bases at V and 5 bases at J, with 9 bases between. The CDR3 runs to 13 residues.

The chain couples TRBV5-1 to TRBJ2-7; a weak D match, TRBD1 (6 bases). The V end lost 4 bases, the J end lost 5 bases, and 19 bases lay between the germline ends. CDR3 length: 15 residues. Germline V gene lookup returns CDR1 SGHRS and CDR2 YFSETQ. Written as DNA, the CDR3 is TGCGCCAGCAGCCCAGGGCTAGGGGGTCGCGACGAGCAGTACTTC. The encoded protein is CASSPGLGGRDEQYF.

The chain has TRBV11-2 and TRBJ2-7; D is unresolved. CDR1 and CDR2 from the germline V gene are SGHAT and FQNNGV. V was trimmed by 1 base and J by 3 bases, leaving 10 bases between them. This CDR3 is 14 amino acids long. CDR3 in amino acids: CASSLGDFNYEQYF. CDR3 DNA sequence: TGTGCCAGCAGCTTAGGTGACTTCAACTACGAGCAGTACTTC.

This sequence joins TRBV6-5 and TRBJ2-7; 7 bases are shared with TRBD2. The CDR3 sequence is 15 residues long. J lost 3 bases, V lost 0 bases, and 5 bases had no gene match. Germline V lookup: CDR1 MNHEY, CDR2 SVGAGI. In nucleotides, the CDR3 is TGTGCCAGCAGTTACTCGAGCGGGGTAGTCTACGAGCAGTACTTC. Its protein product is CASSYSSGVVYEQYF.

This chain joins TRBV7-2 and TRBJ2-7; tentative D call: TRBD1 (6 bases). CDR3 length: 15 amino acids. V lost 5 bases to trimming and J lost 2 bases, with 16 bases between them. Germline-derived CDR1 and CDR2 are SGHTA and FQGNSA. The CDR3, as DNA: TGTGCCAGCAGCCCTTTTACAGGGAACCCCTACGAGCAGTACTTC. This translates into CASSPFTGNPYEQYF.

The chain couples TRBV15 to TRBJ1-2; D gene ambiguous. Germline V gene lookup returns CDR1 LNHNV and CDR2 YYDKDF (reference sequence). CDR3 size: 16 residues. The ends were cut back, 0 bases at V and 8 bases at J, with 19 bases in the middle. Written as DNA, the CDR3 is TGTGCCACCAGCAGAGATCGAGGCAGATCCTCCTGGGGCTACACCTTC. This codes for CATSRDRGRSSWGYTF.

The chain couples TRBV12-5 to TRBJ1-1; tentative D call: TRBD1 (6 bases). Germline V gene lookup returns CDR1 LGHNT and CDR2 FRNRAP. Trimming cost V 6 bases and J 1 base, with 15 bases left between them. This CDR3 contains 15 residues. CDR3 bases: TGTGCTAGTGGGAACCAGGGGTTGGGGAACACTGAAGCTTTCTTT. It specifies CASGNQGLGNTEAFF. The full variable domain, its missing parts supplied by reference TRBV12-5 and TRBJ1-1, is DARVTQTPRHKVTEMGQEVTMRCQPILGHNTVFWYRQTMMQGLELLAYFRNRAPLDDSGMPKDRFSAEMPDATLATLKIQPSEPRDSAVYFCASGNQGLGNTEAFFGQGTRLTVV.

A few counts support this clone. The chain joins TRBV6-5 to TRBJ2-5; tentatively, D is TRBD2 (7 bases). Per the germline V gene, CDR1 is MNHEY and CDR2 is SVGAGI. V was cut by 2 bases and J by 5 bases, with 12 bases left in between. The CDR3 extends over 14 amino acids. In DNA form, the CDR3 reads TGTGCCAGCAGTTACGAGGGGGGGGTGGAGACCCAGTACTTC. Amino acids: CASSYEGGVETQYF.

The chain links TRBV29-1 to TRBJ2-5; 7 bases align to TRBD1. In germline, CDR1 is SQVTM, CDR2 ANQGSEA. The J segment lost 5 bases and the V segment lost 4 bases, leaving 4 bases of the junction unmatched. CDR3 length: 12 residues. CDR3 residues: CSVVQGNETQYF. Written as DNA, the CDR3 is TGCAGCGTTGTACAGGGGAACGAGACCCAGTACTTC.

The CDR3 protein is CASGHGYNEQFF. In DNA form, the CDR3 reads TGTGCTAGTGGCCACGGTTACAATGAGCAGTTCTTC. This sequence joins TRBV12-5 and TRBJ2-1; D unclear. The V end lost 6 bases, the J end lost 4 bases, and 7 bases lay between the germline ends. The CDR3 is 12 residues long. The germline V gene has CDR1 LGHNT and CDR2 FRNRAP.

The chain carries TRBV5-6 and TRBJ1-6, with D unresolved. V was trimmed by 0 bases and J by 5 bases, leaving 12 bases between them. The CDR3 contains 16 residues. Germline CDR1 and CDR2: SGHDT and YYEEEE. The CDR3 reads CASSLGGWGNNSPLHF. The CDR3 coding sequence is TGTGCCAGCAGCTTGGGCGGGTGGGGAAATAATTCACCCCTCCACTTT.

This rearrangement joins TRBV18 to TRBJ1-1, with D tentatively TRBD1 (5 bases). CDR1 is KGHSH and CDR2 is LQKENI in the germline V gene. CDR3 size: 17 residues. V lost 3 bases, J lost 3 bases, and 20 bases lay in between. The chain's CDR3 is CASSPGVTGGWDTEAFF. The CDR3 DNA is TGTGCCAGCTCACCGGGTGTAACAGGTGGTTGGGACACTGAAGCTTTCTTT.

This chain uses TRBV4-2 with TRBJ1-2; 10 bases are shared with TRBD1. Germline V gene lookup returns CDR1 LGHNA and CDR2 YNFKEQ. Trimming took 2 bases from V and 5 from J; bases not matched to a gene: 5. CDR3 length: 15 residues. The CDR3 DNA sequence: TGTGCCAGCAGCCAAACCGGGACAGGGGAATATGGCTACACCTTC. Amino acids: CASSQTGTGEYGYTF.

The chain couples TRBV6-5 to TRBJ2-7, with 7 nucleotides matching TRBD1. The CDR3 is made up of 13 amino acids. Unmatched junction bases numbered 4, after V lost 6 bases and J lost 2 bases. Germline V gene sequence: CDR1 MNHEY, CDR2 SVGAGI. CDR3 loop: CASSYRGAYEQYF. In nucleotides, the CDR3 is TGTGCCAGCAGCTACAGGGGCGCCTACGAGCAGTACTTC.

This clone was recorded only once. The chain employs TRBV19 and TRBJ1-2, with TRBD1 matching over 9 bases. The CDR3 totals 15 residues. Germline CDR1 LNHDA, CDR2 SQIVND (reference sequence). Losses at the gene ends were 6 bases for V and 2 bases for J; bases not matched to a gene: 7. In DNA form, the CDR3 reads TGTGCCAGTAGCCCCCCCGGGACAGGGAACTATGGCTACACCTTC. Translated: CASSPPGTGNYGYTF.